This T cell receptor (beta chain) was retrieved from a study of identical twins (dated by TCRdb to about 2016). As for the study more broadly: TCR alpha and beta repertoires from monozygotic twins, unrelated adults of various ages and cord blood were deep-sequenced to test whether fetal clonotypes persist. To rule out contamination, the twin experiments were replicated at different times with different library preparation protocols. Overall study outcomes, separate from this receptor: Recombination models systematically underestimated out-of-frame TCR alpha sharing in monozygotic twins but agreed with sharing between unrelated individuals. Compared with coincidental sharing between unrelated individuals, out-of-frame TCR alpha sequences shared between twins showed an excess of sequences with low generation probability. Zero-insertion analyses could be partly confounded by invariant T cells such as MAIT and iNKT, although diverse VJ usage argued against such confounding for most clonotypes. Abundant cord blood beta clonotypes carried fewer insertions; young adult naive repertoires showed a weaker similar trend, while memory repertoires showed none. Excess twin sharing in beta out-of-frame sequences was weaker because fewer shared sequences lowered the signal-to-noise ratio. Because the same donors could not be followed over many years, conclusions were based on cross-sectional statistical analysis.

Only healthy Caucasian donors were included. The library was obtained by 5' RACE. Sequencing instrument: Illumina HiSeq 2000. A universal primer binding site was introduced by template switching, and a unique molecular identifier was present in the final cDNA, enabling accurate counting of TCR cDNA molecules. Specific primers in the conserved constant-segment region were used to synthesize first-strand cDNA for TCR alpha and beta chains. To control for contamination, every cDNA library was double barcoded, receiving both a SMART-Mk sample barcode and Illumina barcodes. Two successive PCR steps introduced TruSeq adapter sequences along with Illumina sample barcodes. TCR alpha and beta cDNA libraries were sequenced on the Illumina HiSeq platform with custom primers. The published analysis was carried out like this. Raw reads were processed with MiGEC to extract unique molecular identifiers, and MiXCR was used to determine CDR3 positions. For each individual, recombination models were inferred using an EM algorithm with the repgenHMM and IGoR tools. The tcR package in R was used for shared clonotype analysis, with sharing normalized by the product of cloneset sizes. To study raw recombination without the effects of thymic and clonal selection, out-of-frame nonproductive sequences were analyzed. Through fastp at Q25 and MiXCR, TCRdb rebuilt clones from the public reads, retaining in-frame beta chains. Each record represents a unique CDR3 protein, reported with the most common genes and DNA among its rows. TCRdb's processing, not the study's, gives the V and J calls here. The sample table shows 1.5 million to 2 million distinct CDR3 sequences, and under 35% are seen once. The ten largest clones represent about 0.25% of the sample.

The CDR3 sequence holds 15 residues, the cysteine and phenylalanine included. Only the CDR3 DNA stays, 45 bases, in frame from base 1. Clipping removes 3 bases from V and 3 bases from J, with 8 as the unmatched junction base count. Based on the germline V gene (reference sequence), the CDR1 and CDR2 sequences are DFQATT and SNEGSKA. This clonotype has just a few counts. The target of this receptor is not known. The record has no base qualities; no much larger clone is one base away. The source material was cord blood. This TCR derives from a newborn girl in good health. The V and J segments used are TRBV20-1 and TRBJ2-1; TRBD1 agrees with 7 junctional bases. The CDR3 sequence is CSASAYGQDYNEQFF. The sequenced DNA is TGCAGTGCTAGTGCCTACGGACAGGACTACAATGAGCAGTTCTTC.